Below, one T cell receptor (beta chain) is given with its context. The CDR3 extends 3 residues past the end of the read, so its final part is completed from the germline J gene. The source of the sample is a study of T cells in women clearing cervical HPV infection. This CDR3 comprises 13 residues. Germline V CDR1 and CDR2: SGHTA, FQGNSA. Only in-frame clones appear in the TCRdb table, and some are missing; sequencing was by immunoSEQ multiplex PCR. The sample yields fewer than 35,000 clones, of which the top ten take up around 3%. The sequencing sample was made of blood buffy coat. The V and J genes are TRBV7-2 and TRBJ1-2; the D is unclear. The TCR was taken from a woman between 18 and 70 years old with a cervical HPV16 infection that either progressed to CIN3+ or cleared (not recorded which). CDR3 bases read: TGTGCCAGCAGCTTAGTCTCCTCCTACGAC. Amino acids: CASSLVSSYD. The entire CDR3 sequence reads CASSLVSSYDYTF.